A selection of T cell receptor beta chains follows, all from one sample in a study of shared clonotypes between healthy human individuals. Profiled with immunoSEQ multiplex PCR; TCRdb holds only in-frame clones, not every one. The table lists 2 million to 2.5 million clones, less than 95% of them singletons. Sequencing was done on a sample of naive CD4+ T cells from PBMCs. Receptors originate from a young man in good health. Some clones in this sample may be carry-over from other donors' samples. The CDR3 runs from the conserved cysteine through the conserved F or W. D genes are given only for firm matches. Where a row states a size, it is once, few, many or the class of an expanded clone; other rows omit it.

abundance	v_gene	j_gene	d_gene	CDR3nt	CDR3aa
once	TRBV7-3	TRBJ2-1	NA	TGTGCCAGCAGCTTATTAGGGAACAATGAGCAGTTCTTC	CASSLLGNNEQFF
NA	TRBV18	TRBJ1-2	NA	TGTGCCAGCTCTCAACAGACAGGTTCCTTTTATGGCTACACCTTC	CASSQQTGSFYGYTF
NA	TRBV5-1	TRBJ2-7	NA	TGCGCCAGCAGCTTGGGGATGATGTACGAGCAGTACTTC	CASSLGMMYEQYF
NA	TRBV2	TRBJ1-1	TRBD1	TGTGCCAGCAGGAACCGACAGGGGCGAGGCACTGAAGCTTTCTTT	CASRNRQGRGTEAFF
NA	TRBV7-9	TRBJ1-5	NA	TGTGCCAGCAGCTTGGGGTCAGGAAACAATCAGCCCCAGCATTTT	CASSLGSGNNQPQHF
NA	TRBV7-9	TRBJ2-3	NA	TGTGCCAGCAGCCCCTCAGTAGGGGGGGCGGAGGCCACAGATACGCAGTATTTT	CASSPSVGGAEATDTQYF
NA	TRBV27	TRBJ1-1	NA	TGTGCCAGCAGTTTTCGGGAGAGGGGTAACACTGAAGCTTTCTTT	CASSFRERGNTEAFF
NA	TRBV21-1	TRBJ2-1	NA	TGTGCCAGCAGCAAAGAATGGAATGAGCAGTTCTTC	CASSKEWNEQFF
NA	TRBV2	TRBJ2-4	NA	TGTGCCAGCAGTGGGACGGGACGAAGTGAAAACATTCAGTACTTC	CASSGTGRSENIQYF
once	TRBV14	TRBJ2-5	NA	TGTGCCAGCAGCCAAGAGCGGGGCTGGCGAGAGACCCAGTACTTC	CASSQERGWRETQYF
NA	TRBV28	TRBJ2-2	NA	TGTGCCAGCAGTTCCGCGACCGGGGAGCTGTTTTTT	CASSSATGELFF
NA	TRBV18	TRBJ2-7	NA	TGTGCCAGCTCACCACCGTACAGCTCCTACGAGCAGTACTTC	CASSPPYSSYEQYF
NA	TRBV30	TRBJ2-5	TRBD2	TGTGCCGAAAATCCCGCCCAGCGACTAGCGGGAGGTCCGGGAGAGACCCAGTACTTC	CAENPAQRLAGGPGETQYF
few	TRBV6-5	TRBJ2-5	NA	TGTGCCAGCAGTTACTCCCGGGCGTTCCAGACCCAGTACTTC	CASSYSRAFQTQYF
NA	TRBV5-4	TRBJ2-7	TRBD2	TGTGCCAGCAGCCCTACGGCTAGCGGGAGCTCCTACGAGCAGTACTTC	CASSPTASGSSYEQYF
NA	TRBV7-9	TRBJ2-1	NA	TGTGCCAGCAGTAAAGGGACCCAGCAGTTCTTC	CASSKGTQQFF
NA	TRBV6-6	TRBJ2-5	NA	TGTGCCAGCAGTTACGGGGGGCTGGGGGGAGAGACCCAGTACTTC	CASSYGGLGGETQYF
NA	TRBV11-2	TRBJ1-5	TRBD1	TGTGCCAGCAGTTTCACAGGGGGCGGACAGCCCCAGCATTTT	CASSFTGGGQPQHF
NA	TRBV5-8	TRBJ1-3	NA	TGTGCCAGCAGCCACGACCGAAACACCATATATTTT	CASSHDRNTIYF
NA	TRBV9	TRBJ2-3	NA	TGTGCCAGCAGCGTAGATGGCGGGGTGGCAGATACGCAGTATTTT	CASSVDGGVADTQYF
once	TRBV7-6	TRBJ1-2	NA	TGTGCCAGCAGCTTAGTTGCCCAGAACGGGGGCTACACCTTC	CASSLVAQNGGYTF
NA	TRBV29-1	TRBJ2-2	TRBD1	TGCAGCGTTCTGGGACAGGGCCCCACCGGGGAGCTGTTTTTT	CSVLGQGPTGELFF
NA	TRBV25-1	TRBJ1-2	NA	TGTGCCAGCAGTGTGGCAGGGCACTATGGCTACACCTTC	CASSVAGHYGYTF